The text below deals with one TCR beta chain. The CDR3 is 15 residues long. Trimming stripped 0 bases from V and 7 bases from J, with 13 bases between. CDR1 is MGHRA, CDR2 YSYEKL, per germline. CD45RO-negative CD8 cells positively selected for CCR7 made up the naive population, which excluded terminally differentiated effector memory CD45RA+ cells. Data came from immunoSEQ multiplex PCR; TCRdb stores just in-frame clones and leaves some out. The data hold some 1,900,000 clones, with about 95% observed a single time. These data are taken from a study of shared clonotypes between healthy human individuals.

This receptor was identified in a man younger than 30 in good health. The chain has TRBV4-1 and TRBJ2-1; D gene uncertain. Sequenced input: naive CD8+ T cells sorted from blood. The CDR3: CASSQDLSSPNEQFF. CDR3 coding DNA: TGCGCCAGCAGCCAAGATCTATCGAGTCCGAATGAGCAGTTCTTC.